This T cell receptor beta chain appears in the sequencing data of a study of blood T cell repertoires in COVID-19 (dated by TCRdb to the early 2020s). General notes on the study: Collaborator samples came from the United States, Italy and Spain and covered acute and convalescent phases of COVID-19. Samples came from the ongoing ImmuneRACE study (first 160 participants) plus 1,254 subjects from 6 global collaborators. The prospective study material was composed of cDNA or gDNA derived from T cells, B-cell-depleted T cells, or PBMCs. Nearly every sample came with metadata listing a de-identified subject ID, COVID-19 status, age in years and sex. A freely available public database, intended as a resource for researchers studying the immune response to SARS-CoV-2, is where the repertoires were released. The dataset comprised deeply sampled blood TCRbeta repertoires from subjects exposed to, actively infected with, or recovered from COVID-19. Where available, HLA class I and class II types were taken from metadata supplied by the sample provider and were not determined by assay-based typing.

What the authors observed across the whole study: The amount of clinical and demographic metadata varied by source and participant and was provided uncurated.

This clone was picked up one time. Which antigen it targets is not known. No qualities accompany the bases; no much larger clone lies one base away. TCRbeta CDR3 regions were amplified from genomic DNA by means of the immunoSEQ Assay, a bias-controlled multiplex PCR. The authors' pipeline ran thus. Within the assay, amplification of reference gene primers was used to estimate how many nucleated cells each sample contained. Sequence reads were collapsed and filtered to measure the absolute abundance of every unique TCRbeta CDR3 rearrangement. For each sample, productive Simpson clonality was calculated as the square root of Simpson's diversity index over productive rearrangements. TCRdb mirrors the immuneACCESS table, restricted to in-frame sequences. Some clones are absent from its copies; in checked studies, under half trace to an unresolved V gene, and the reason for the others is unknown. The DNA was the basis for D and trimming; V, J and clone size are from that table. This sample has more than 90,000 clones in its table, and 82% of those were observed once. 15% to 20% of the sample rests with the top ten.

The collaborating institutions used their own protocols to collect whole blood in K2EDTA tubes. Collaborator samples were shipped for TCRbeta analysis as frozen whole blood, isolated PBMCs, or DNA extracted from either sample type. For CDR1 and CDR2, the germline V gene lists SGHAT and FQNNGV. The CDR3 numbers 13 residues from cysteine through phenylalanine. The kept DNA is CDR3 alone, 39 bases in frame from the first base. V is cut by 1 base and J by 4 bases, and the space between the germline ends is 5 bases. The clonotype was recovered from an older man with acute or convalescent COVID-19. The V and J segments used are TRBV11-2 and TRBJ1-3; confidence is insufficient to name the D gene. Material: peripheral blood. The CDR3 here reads CASSLGQGNTIYF. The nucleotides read TGTGCCAGCAGCTTAGGGCAAGGAAACACCATATATTTT. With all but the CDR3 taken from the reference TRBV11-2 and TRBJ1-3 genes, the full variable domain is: EAGVAQSPRYKIIEKRQSVAFWCNPISGHATLYWYQQILGQGPKLLIQFQNNGVVDDSQLPKDRFSAERLKGVDSTLKIQPAKLEDSAVYLCASSLGQGNTIYFGEGSWLTVV.